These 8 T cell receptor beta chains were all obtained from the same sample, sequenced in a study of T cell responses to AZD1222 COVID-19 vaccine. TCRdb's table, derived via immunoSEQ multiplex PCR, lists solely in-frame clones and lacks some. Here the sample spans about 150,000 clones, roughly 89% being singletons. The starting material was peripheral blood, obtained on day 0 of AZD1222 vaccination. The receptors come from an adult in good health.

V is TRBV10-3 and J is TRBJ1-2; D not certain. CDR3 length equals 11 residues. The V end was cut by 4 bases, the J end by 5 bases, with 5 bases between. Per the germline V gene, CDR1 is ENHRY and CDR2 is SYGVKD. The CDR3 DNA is TGTGCCATCAGTGGGGGTTATGGCTACACCTTC. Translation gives CAISGGYGYTF.

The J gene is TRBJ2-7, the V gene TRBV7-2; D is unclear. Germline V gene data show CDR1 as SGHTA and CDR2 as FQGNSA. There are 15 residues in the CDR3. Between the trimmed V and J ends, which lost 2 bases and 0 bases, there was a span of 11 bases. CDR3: CASSLSPWSSYEQYF. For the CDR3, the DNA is TGTGCCAGCAGCTTAAGTCCTTGGAGCTCCTACGAGCAGTACTTC.

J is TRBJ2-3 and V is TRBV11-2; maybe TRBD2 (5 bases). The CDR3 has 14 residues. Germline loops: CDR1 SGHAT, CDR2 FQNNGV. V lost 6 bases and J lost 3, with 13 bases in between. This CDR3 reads CASRYGVKTDTQYF. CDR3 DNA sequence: TGTGCCAGCAGGTACGGGGTCAAGACAGATACGCAGTATTTT.

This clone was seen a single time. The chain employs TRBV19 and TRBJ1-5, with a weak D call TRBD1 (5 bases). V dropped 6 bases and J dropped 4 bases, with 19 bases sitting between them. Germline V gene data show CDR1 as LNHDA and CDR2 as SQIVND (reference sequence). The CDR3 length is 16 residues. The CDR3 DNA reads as TGTGCCAGTAGCTTAGCCCGGGACGGTAATAATCAGCCCCAGCATTTT. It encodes CASSLARDGNNQPQHF.

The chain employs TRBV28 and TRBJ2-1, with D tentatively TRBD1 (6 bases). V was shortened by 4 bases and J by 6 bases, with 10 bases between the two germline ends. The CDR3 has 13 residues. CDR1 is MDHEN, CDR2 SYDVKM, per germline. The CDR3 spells CASSWGHTNEQFF. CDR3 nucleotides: TGTGCCAGCAGTTGGGGACATACCAATGAGCAGTTCTTC.

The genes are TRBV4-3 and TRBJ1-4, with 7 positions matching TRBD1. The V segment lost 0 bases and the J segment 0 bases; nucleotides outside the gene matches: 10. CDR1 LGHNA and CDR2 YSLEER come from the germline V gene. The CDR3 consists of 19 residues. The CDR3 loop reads CASSQDRRGQGATNEKLFF. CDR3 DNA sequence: TGCGCCAGCAGCCAAGATCGGAGGGGCCAGGGGGCAACTAATGAAAAACTGTTTTTT.

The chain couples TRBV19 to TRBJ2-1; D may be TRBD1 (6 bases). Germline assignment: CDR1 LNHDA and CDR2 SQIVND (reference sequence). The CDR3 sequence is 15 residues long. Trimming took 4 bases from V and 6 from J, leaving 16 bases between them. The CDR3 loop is CASSTQGLLVNEQFF. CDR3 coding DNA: TGTGCCAGTAGTACACAGGGTTTACTGGTCAATGAGCAGTTCTTC.

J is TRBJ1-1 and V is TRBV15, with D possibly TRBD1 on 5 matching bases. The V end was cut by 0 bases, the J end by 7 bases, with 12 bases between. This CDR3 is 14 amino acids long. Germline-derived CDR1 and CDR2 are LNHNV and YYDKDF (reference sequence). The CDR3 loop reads CATSRDRGQGEAFF. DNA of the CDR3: TGTGCCACCAGCAGAGATCGCGGGCAGGGTGAAGCTTTCTTT.